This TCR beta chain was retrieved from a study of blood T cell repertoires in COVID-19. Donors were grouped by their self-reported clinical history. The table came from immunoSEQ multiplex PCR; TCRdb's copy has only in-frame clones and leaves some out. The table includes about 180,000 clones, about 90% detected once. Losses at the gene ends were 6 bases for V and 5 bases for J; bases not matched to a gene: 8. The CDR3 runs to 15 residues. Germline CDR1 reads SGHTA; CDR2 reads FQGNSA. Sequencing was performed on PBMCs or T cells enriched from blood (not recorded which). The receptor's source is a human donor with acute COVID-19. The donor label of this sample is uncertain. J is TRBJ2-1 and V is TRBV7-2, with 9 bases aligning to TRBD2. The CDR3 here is CASRAHGGGDNEQFF. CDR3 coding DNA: TGTGCCAGCAGAGCCCATGGCGGGGGGGACAATGAGCAGTTCTTC.